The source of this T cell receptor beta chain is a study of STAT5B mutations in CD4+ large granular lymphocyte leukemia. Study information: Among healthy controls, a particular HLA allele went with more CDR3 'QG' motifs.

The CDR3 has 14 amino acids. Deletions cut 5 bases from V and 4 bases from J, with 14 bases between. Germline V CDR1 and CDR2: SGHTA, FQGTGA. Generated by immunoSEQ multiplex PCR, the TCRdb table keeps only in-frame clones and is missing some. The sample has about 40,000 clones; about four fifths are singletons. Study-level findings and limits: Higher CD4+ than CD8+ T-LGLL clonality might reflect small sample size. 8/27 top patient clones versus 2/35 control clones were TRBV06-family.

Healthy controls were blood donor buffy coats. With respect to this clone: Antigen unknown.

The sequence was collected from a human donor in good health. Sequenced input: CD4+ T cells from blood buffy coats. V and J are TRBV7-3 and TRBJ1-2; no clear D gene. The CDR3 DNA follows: TGTGCCAGCAGCGTCCTGCAGGAGAGCTATGGCTACACCTTC. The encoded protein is CASSVLQESYGYTF.